The clone carrying this T cell receptor (beta chain) appeared a single time. This sample was taken from a study of blood T cell repertoires in COVID-19. Study-level information: The United States, Italy and Spain supplied acute and convalescent COVID-19 samples. Sample material is recorded as cDNA or gDNA derived from T cells, B-cell-depleted T cells, or PBMCs.

Authors' data handling: Amplification with reference gene primers provided the estimates of nucleated cell counts. Here immunoSEQ multiplex PCR was the method, and the copy in TCRdb shows in-frame clones only, minus some. The V and J calls and the clone size are those of that table, but D and trimming were determined from the DNA. In the table there are 150,000 to 200,000 clones, 80% to 90% of which are singletons. The sequence came from a man between 18 and 35 years old who had recovered from COVID-19. The source material was peripheral blood.

The CDR3 spells CASSQDFGTGELFF. As DNA, the CDR3 is TGTGCCAGCAGCCAAGATTTCGGCACCGGGGAGCTGTTTTTT. The chain links TRBV4-2 to TRBJ2-2; D is undetermined. This CDR3 comprises 14 residues. The germline CDR1 and CDR2 sequences are LGHNA and YNFKEQ. With 0 bases removed from V and 4 bases from J, the gap between germline ends came to 6 bases.